These 20 T cell receptor beta chains share one sample of origin, sequenced in a study of graft-versus-host responses after intestinal transplantation. For these receptors, no antigen is known. TCRdb's table, derived via immunoSEQ multiplex PCR, lists solely in-frame clones and lacks some. The sample carries roughly 73,000 clones, roughly 84% recorded once. The sample in question was unstimulated CD8+ T cells sorted from spleen or lymph node cells, obtained before transplant. Receptor source: a human donor who was the organ donor for an intestinal transplant.

V and J are TRBV7-9 and TRBJ2-2, with 8 bases identical to TRBD2. V shed 4 bases and J 2 bases; nucleotides not matched to a gene: 9. This CDR3 comprises 17 residues. CDR1 is SEHNR and CDR2 is FQNEAQ in the germline V gene (reference sequence). CDR3 residues: CASSSGGVAANTGELFF. The DNA for the CDR3 is TGTGCCAGCAGCTCGGGGGGGGTAGCGGCCAACACCGGGGAGCTGTTTTTT. Supplemented by reference TRBV7-9 and TRBJ2-2, the full variable domain reads DTGVSQNPRHKITKRGQNVTFRCDPISEHNRLYWYRQTLGQGPEFLTYFQNEAQLEKSRLLSDRFSAERPKGSFSTLEIQRTEQGDSAMYLCASSSGGVAANTGELFFGEGSRLTVL.

CDR3 coding DNA: TGTGCCAGCAGTCCCAGCGGAGGGCCGAATTCACCCCTCCACTTT. It is translated as CASSPSGGPNSPLHF. The chain is built from TRBV6-5 and TRBJ1-6; no clear D. Germline V gene sequence: CDR1 MNHEY, CDR2 SVGAGI. V lost 5 bases to trimming and J lost 7 bases, with 15 bases between them. This CDR3 comprises 15 residues.

This clone came up once. The V call is TRBV5-1, the J call TRBJ2-2, with TRBD2 matching 7 bases. Germline CDR1 reads SGHRS; CDR2 reads YFSETQ. The CDR3 loop spans 15 amino acids. V lost 2 bases, J lost 1 base, and 2 bases stayed unmatched. CDR3 sequence: CASSLRGGNTGELFF. Written as DNA, the CDR3 is TGCGCCAGCAGCTTACGCGGGGGGAACACCGGGGAGCTGTTTTTT.

The V gene is TRBV30, the J gene TRBJ2-7, with 8 nucleotides matching TRBD1. CDR1 is GTSNPN and CDR2 is SVGIG in the germline V gene (reference sequence). Germline trimming cut 5 bases from V and 2 bases from J; bases unmatched to any gene: 8. The CDR3 has 14 amino acids. In DNA, the CDR3 is TGTGCCTGGGATCTAAGGGACAGGACCTACGAGCAGTACTTC. Translation gives CAWDLRDRTYEQYF.

This clone was seen a few times. J is TRBJ1-3 and V is TRBV6-1, with 8 bases lining up with TRBD1. CDR1 is MNHNS and CDR2 is SASEGT in the germline V gene. The CDR3 consists of 15 residues. J lost 0 bases, V lost 6 bases, and 4 bases had no gene match. The CDR3 DNA follows: TGTGCCAGCAGACTAACAGGGGGCTCTGGAAACACCATATATTTT. Protein product: CASRLTGGSGNTIYF.

V gene TRBV7-3 combines with J gene TRBJ2-5, with D perhaps being TRBD1 or TRBD2 (5 bases each). The CDR3 is 15 residues long. The ends were cut back, 0 bases at V and 5 bases at J, with 13 bases in the middle. CDR1 and CDR2 (germline): SGHTA, FQGTGA. The CDR3 bases are TGTGCCAGCAGCTTAACCGGTGGGGGTCGGGAGACCCAGTACTTC. It translates to CASSLTGGGRETQYF. The full variable domain, rest sourced from reference TRBV7-3 and TRBJ2-5, is GAGVSQTPSNKVTEKGKYVELRCDPISGHTALYWYRQSLGQGPEFLIYFQGTGAADDSGLPNDRFFAVRPEGSVSTLKIQRTERGDSAVYLCASSLTGGGRETQYFGPGTRLLVL.

This clone was seen just once. The CDR3: CASRTSGGSYEQYF. The CDR3 DNA reads as TGTGCCAGTAGGACTAGCGGGGGATCCTACGAGCAGTACTTC. J is TRBJ2-7 and V is TRBV19; TRBD2 matches 12 bases. V shed 6 bases, J shed 1 base, and the junction held 1 base outside the gene matches. Germline lookup yields CDR1 LNHDA and CDR2 SQIVND (reference sequence). This CDR3 is 14 amino acids long.

The rearrangement uses TRBV6-6 and TRBJ2-7, with 9 bases fitting TRBD1. V gave up 5 bases and J gave up 4 bases; unmatched junction bases: 6. This CDR3 contains 14 residues. Germline values: CDR1 MNHNY, CDR2 SVGAGI (reference sequence). The CDR3 loop is CASSLPGQGYEQYF. The CDR3 DNA is TGTGCCAGCAGTCTACCGGGACAGGGTTACGAGCAGTACTTC.

The CDR3 DNA is TGTGCCAGCAACCGTGGGGGGCTTAGCACAGATACGCAGTATTTT. It encodes CASNRGGLSTDTQYF. The genes are TRBV2 and TRBJ2-3; D is possibly TRBD1 or TRBD2 (6 bases each). The germline CDR1 and CDR2 sequences are SNHLY and FYNNEI. This CDR3 region has 15 residues. Trimming left V 7 bases short and J 0 bases short, with 14 bases between.

This clone was recorded once. The chain links TRBV19 to TRBJ2-7; 10 bases are shared with TRBD1. This CDR3 has 14 residues. Germline trimming cut 8 bases from V and 3 bases from J; bases unmatched to any gene: 7. From germline, CDR1 is LNHDA and CDR2 SQIVND (reference sequence). CDR3 coding DNA: TGTGCCAGTCGAAACCGGGACAGGGGCTACGAGCAGTACTTC. This translates into CASRNRDRGYEQYF.

V usage is TRBV5-1 and J usage is TRBJ2-7; 9 nucleotides match TRBD2. CDR1 and CDR2 from the germline V gene are SGHRS and YFSETQ. The CDR3 totals 14 residues. The J segment lost 0 bases and the V segment lost 2 bases, leaving 0 bases of the junction unmatched. CDR3 nucleotide sequence: TGCGCCAGCAGCTTTAGCGGGAGCTCCTACGAGCAGTACTTC. Protein: CASSFSGSSYEQYF.

Comments on this clone: The identical CDR3 is also encoded by other nucleotide sequences in the sample. V and J are TRBV7-3 and TRBJ2-2, with D perhaps TRBD1 (6 bases). The V and J ends lost 5 bases and 6 bases respectively, with 10 bases between them. CDR1 is SGHTA, CDR2 FQGTGA, per germline. The length of the CDR3 is 13 residues. The CDR3 sequence: CASSLTGPGELFF. CDR3 sequence (DNA): TGTGCCAGCAGCCTGACAGGTCCCGGGGAGCTGTTTTTT.

The chain employs TRBV6-1 and TRBJ1-2, with 7 bases matching TRBD1. After removal of 1 base from V and 6 bases from J, the junction contained 8 bases not matched to a gene. The CDR3 consists of 15 residues. The germline CDR1 and CDR2 sequences are MNHNS and SASEGT. This CDR3 is CASSEGVDRVNGYTF. For the CDR3, the DNA is TGTGCCAGCAGTGAAGGGGTTGACAGGGTAAATGGCTACACCTTC.

The chain couples TRBV29-1 to TRBJ2-2; D gene uncertain. CDR1 is SQVTM, CDR2 ANQGSEA, per germline. The V and J ends lost 6 bases and 3 bases respectively, with 5 bases between them. This CDR3 contains 11 residues. The CDR3 here is CSVLYTGELFF. CDR3 bases: TGCAGCGTCCTGTACACCGGGGAGCTGTTTTTT.

This chain joins TRBV4-1 and TRBJ2-7, with 8 bases that match TRBD1. The CDR3 has 15 residues. CDR1 MGHRA and CDR2 YSYEKL come from the germline V gene. V lost 0 bases, J lost 4 bases, and 5 bases stayed unmatched. The DNA for the CDR3 is TGCGCCAGCAGCCAAGACCCGGACAGGGCTTACGAGCAGTACTTC. Protein: CASSQDPDRAYEQYF.

This clone was found once. The chain couples TRBV28 to TRBJ1-2; 8 bases match TRBD1. J gave up 0 bases and V 2 bases, and 5 bases lay outside the gene matches. The CDR3 consists of 16 residues. Germline V gives CDR1 MDHEN, CDR2 SYDVKM. The CDR3 loop is CASSLHQGATNYGYTF. The CDR3 bases are TGTGCCAGCAGTTTACATCAGGGGGCAACTAACTATGGCTACACCTTC.

The chain couples TRBV5-4 to TRBJ1-2; D is unresolved. Trimming took 0 bases from V and 5 from J, leaving 8 bases between them. The germline V gene encodes CDR1 SGHNT and CDR2 YYREEE (reference sequence). The CDR3 runs 13 residues. The DNA of the CDR3 is TGTGCCAGCAGCTTGGGGACGGGATATGGCTACACCTTC. Amino acid sequence: CASSLGTGYGYTF.

This rearrangement joins TRBV6-4 to TRBJ2-3; 13 nucleotides line up with TRBD2. The CDR3 has 15 amino acids. Unmatched junction bases numbered 0, after V lost 2 bases and J lost 4 bases. The V gene's germline CDR1 is MRHNA and CDR2 SNTAGT. The CDR3 sequence: CASSDTSGGADTQYF. CDR3 nucleotide sequence: TGTGCCAGCAGTGACACTAGCGGGGGGGCAGATACGCAGTATTTT.

The chain has TRBV6-1 and TRBJ2-5; D could derive from TRBD1 or TRBD2 (6 bases each). The CDR3 extends over 14 amino acids. The V end was cut by 1 base, the J end by 3 bases, with 9 bases between. Looked up from germline, CDR1 is MNHNS and CDR2 is SASEGT. CDR3 amino acids: CASSEGGTKETQYF. In DNA, the CDR3 is TGTGCCAGCAGTGAAGGCGGGACAAAAGAGACCCAGTACTTC.

V usage is TRBV30 and J usage is TRBJ1-1; D may be TRBD1 (6 bases). Germline loops: CDR1 GTSNPN, CDR2 SVGIG (reference sequence). The CDR3 length is 14 residues. The ends were cut back, 4 bases at V and 4 bases at J, with 16 bases in the middle. CDR3 sequence (DNA): TGTGCCTGGAATTGGGGGACACAGGGCACTGAAGCTTTCTTT. It encodes CAWNWGTQGTEAFF.